This T cell receptor beta chain appears in the sequencing data of a study of vaccination effects on CD4 cells after COVID-19. Overall study results and limits: Both infection-induced and vaccine-induced clones contracted markedly at late post-vaccination timepoints.

Libraries were prepared by immunoSEQ multiplex PCR; TCRdb keeps only in-frame clonotypes and omits some of them. This table holds around 47,000 clones, around 75% found once. On this clone itself: Antigen specificity is unknown.

J was trimmed by 6 bases and V by 4 bases; bases with no gene match: 6. The CDR3 spans 14 residues. From germline, CDR1 is SGHRS and CDR2 YFSETQ. CD4+ T cells specific for antigen were expanded with viral peptide pools by the ViraFEST assay before sequencing. The culture ran for roughly 10 days before CD4+ T cells were isolated. The person was diagnosed with PCR-confirmed SARS-CoV-2 infection between March and December 2020. IL-2 at roughly 9.7 IU/ml and peptides at 8.5 to 10 ug/ml were added to cultured PBMC, a few million per well. This specimen was CD4+ T cells from PBMCs cultured with a peptide pool, taken before COVID-19 vaccination. This chain connects TRBV5-1 to TRBJ2-1; 8 bases are shared with TRBD2. This clonotype was sampled from a human donor who had a prior SARS-CoV-2 infection. This chain's CDR3 is CASSTGLVINEQFF. The CDR3 nucleotides are TGCGCCAGCAGCACGGGACTAGTGATCAATGAGCAGTTCTTC.